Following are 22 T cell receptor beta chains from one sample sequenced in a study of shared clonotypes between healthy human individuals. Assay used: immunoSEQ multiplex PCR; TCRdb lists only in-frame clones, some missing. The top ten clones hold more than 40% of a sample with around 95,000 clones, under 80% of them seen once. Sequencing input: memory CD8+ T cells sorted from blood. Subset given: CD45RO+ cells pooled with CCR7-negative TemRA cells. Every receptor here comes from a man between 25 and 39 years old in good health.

CDR3 sequence reads: CASSLARGEAFF. The CDR3 bases are TGTGCCAGCAGCTTAGCACGGGGTGAAGCTTTCTTT. The genes are TRBV7-6 and TRBJ1-1; D uncertain. V lost 0 bases to trimming and J lost 7 bases, with 6 bases between them. This CDR3 region has 12 residues. The germline V gene has CDR1 SGHVS and CDR2 FNYEAQ.

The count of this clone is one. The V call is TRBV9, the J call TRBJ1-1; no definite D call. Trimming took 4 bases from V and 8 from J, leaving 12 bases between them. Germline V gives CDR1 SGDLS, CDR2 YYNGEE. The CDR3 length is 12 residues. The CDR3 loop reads CASSPAGAEAFF. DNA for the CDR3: TGTGCCAGCAGCCCGGCCGGTGCGGAAGCTTTCTTT.

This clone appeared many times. CDR3 sequence (DNA): TGTGCCAGCAGCTCGACTACGGGAGTTGTCTATGGCTACACCTTC. Translating it yields CASSSTTGVVYGYTF. The J gene is TRBJ1-2, the V gene TRBV28, with D hard to call. Trimming pared 6 bases from V and 4 bases from J, leaving 18 bases between. The V gene's germline CDR1 is MDHEN and CDR2 SYDVKM. The CDR3 sequence is 15 residues long.

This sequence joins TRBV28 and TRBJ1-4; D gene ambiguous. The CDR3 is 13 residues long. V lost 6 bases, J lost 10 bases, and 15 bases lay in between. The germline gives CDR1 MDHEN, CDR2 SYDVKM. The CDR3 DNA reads TGTGCCAGCAGCCACTCCCCCGGCGGAAAACTGTTTTTT. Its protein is CASSHSPGGKLFF.

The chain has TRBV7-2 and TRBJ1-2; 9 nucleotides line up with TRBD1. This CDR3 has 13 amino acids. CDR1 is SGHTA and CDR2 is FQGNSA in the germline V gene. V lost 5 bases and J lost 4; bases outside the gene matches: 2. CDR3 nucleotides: TGTGCCAGCAGCCCGACAGGGGGCTATGGCTACACCTTC. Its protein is CASSPTGGYGYTF.

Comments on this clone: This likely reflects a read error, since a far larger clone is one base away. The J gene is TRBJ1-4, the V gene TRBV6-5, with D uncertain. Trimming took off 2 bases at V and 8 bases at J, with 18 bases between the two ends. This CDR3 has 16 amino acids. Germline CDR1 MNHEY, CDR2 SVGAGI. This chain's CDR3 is CASSYDSLTLGEKLFF. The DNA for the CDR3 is TGTGCCAGCAGTTACGATTCCTTGACACTGGGGGAAAAACTGTTTTTT.

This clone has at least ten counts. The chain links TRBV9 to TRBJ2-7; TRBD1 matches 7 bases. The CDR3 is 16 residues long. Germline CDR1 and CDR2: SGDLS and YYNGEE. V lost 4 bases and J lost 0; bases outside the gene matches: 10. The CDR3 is CASSFNPDRSSYEQYF. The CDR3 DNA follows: TGTGCCAGCAGCTTTAACCCGGACAGGAGCTCCTACGAGCAGTACTTC.

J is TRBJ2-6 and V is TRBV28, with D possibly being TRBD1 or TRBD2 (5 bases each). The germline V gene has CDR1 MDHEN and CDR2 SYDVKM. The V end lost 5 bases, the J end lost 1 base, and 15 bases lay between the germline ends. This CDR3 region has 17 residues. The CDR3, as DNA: TGTGCCAGCAGTCCACAGGACTCGGGTTCTGGGGCCAACGTCCTGACTTTC. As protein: CASSPQDSGSGANVLTF.

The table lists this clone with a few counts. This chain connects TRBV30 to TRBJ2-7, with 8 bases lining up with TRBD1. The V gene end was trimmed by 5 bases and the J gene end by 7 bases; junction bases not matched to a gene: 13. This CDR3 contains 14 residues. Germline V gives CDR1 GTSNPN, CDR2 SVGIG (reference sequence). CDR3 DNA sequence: TGTGCCTGGGTGAAAAGGACAGGGTATCCGGAGCAGTACTTC. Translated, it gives CAWVKRTGYPEQYF.

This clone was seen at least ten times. The CDR3 region has the DNA TGTGCCAGCAGCATGGAGGGGGGGTATGAGCAGTTCTTC. Its translation: CASSMEGGYEQFF. The rearrangement links TRBV9 to TRBJ2-1; D is possibly TRBD2 (7 bases). Germline V gene data show CDR1 as SGDLS and CDR2 as YYNGEE. The length of the CDR3 is 13 residues. The V gene lost 4 bases and the J gene lost 8 bases, with 13 bases spanning the gap.

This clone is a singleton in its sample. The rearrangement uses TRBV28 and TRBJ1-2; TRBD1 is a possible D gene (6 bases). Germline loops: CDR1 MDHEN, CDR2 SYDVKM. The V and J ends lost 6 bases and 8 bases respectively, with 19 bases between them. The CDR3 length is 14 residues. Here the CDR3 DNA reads TGTGCCAGCAGGCTCTCTTACAGGGTTCAGGGCTACACCTTC. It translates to CASRLSYRVQGYTF.

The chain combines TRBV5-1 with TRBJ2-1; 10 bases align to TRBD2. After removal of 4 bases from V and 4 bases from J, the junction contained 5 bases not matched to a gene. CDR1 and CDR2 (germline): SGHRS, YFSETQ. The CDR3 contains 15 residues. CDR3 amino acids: CASSVLAGAYNEQFF. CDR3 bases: TGCGCCAGCAGCGTCCTAGCGGGAGCTTACAATGAGCAGTTCTTC. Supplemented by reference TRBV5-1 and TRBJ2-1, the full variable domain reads KAGVTQTPRYLIKTRGQQVTLSCSPISGHRSVSWYQQTPGQGLQFLFEYFSETQRNKGNFPGRFSGRQFSNSRSEMNVSTLELGDSALYLCASSVLAGAYNEQFFGPGTRLTVL.

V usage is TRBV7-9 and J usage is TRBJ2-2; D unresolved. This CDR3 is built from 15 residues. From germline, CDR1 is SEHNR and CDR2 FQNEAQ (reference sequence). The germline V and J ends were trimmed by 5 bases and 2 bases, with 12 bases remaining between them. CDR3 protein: CASSRILGNTGELFF. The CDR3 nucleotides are TGTGCCAGCAGCCGAATACTTGGAAACACCGGGGAGCTGTTTTTT.

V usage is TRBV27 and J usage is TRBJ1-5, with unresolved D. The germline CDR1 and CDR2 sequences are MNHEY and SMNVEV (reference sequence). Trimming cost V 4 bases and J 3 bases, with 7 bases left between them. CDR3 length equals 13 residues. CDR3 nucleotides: TGTGCCAGCAGTTACAGCTACAATCAGCCCCAGCATTTT. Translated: CASSYSYNQPQHF.

CDR3 sequence (DNA): TGTGCCAGCAGCTCGGGACAGGGAAGATCGGACGAGCAGTACTTC. Translated, it gives CASSSGQGRSDEQYF. This chain joins TRBV7-9 and TRBJ2-7; 9 bases are a match to TRBD1. The CDR3 extends over 15 amino acids. Looked up from germline, CDR1 is SEHNR and CDR2 is FQNEAQ (reference sequence). Germline trimming cut 4 bases from V and 5 bases from J; bases unmatched to any gene: 9.

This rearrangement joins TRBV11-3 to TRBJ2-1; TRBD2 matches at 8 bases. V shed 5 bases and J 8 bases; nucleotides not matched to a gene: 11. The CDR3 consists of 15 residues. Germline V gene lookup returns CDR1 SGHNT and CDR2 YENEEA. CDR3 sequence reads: CASSLGLDGEDEQFF. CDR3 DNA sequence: TGTGCCAGCAGCCTGGGACTAGACGGGGAGGATGAGCAGTTCTTC.

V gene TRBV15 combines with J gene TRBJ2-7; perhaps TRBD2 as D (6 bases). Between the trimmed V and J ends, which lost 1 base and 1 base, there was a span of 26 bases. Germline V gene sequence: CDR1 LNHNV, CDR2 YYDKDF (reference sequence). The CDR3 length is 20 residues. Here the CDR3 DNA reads TGTGCCACCAGCAGAGCTCATGTACCGGGACTCCATATTTCTTCCTACGAGCAGTACTTC. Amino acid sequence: CATSRAHVPGLHISSYEQYF.

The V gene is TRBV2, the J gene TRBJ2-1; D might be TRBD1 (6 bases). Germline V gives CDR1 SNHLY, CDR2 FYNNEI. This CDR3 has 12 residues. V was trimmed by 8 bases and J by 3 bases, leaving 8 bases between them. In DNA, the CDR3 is TGTGCCAGCGGGGGCCTCTACAATGAGCAGTTCTTC. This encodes CASGGLYNEQFF.

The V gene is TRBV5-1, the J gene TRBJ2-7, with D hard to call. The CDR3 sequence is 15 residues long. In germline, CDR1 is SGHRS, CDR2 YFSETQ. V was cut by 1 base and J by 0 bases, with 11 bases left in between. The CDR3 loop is CASSLNGVNSYEQYF. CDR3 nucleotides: TGCGCCAGCAGCTTGAATGGGGTGAACTCCTACGAGCAGTACTTC. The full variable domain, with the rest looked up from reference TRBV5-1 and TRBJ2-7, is KAGVTQTPRYLIKTRGQQVTLSCSPISGHRSVSWYQQTPGQGLQFLFEYFSETQRNKGNFPGRFSGRQFSNSRSEMNVSTLELGDSALYLCASSLNGVNSYEQYFGPGTRLTVT.

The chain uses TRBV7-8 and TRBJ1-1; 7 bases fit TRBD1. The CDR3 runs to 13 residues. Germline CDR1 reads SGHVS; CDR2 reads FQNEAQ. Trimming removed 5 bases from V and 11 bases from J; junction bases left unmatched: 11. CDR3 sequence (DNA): TGTGCCAGCAGCCAAACTGGGACAGTGCACGCTTTCTTT. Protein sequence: CASSQTGTVHAFF.

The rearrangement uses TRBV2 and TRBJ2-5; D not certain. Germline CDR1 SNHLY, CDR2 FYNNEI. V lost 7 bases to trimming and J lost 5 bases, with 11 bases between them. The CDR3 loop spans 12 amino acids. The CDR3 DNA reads TGTGCCAGCACCCCCTCCCGGGAGACCCAGTACTTC. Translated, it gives CASTPSRETQYF.

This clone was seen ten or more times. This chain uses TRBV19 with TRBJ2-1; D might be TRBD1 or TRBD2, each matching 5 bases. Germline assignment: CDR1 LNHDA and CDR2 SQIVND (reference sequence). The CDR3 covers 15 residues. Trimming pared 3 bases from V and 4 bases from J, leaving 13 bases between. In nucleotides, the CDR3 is TGTGCCAGTAGTATTTGGGGGAATGGATACAATGAGCAGTTCTTC. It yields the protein CASSIWGNGYNEQFF.